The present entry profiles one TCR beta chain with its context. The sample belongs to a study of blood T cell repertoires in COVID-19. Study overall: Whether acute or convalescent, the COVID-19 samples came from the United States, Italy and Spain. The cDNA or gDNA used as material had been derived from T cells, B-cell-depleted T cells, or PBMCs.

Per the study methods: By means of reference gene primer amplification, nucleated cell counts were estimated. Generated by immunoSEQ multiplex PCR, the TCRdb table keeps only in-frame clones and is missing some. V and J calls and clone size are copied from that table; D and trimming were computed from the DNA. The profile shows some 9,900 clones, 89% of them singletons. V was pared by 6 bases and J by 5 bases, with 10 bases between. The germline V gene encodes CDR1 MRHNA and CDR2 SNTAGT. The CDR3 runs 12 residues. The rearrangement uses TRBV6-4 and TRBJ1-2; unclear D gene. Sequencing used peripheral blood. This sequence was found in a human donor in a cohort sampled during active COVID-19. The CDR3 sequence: CASRGSGYGYTF. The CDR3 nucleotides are TGTGCCAGCAGGGGCTCTGGGTATGGCTACACCTTC.